This T cell receptor beta chain was sequenced in a study of cytotoxic CD8 clonotypes in ibrutinib-treated CLL. About the research overall: Partial response was seen in approximately 24 patients and complete response in 2; after median roughly six years, about 14 stayed remitted, around 12 progressed. Timing of response sample collection was a median approximately twelve months after treatment start, with a range of 6 to 36.

TCRdb's table, derived via immunoSEQ multiplex PCR, lists solely in-frame clones and lacks some. The sample comprises approximately 280,000 clones, 65% to 85% of which are singletons, and roughly 6% rests with the top ten. Study-wide findings and caveats: Sustained-remission and progressing patients diverged in sampling times.

Trimming cost V 0 bases and J 3 bases, with 9 bases left between them. This CDR3 has 14 amino acids. Germline V lookup: CDR1 SGDLS, CDR2 YYNGEE. Comment on this clone: Its antigen is unknown.

The sample here was PBMCs, taken at disease progression, from a patient treated with ibrutinib. The chain is built from TRBV9 and TRBJ1-1; no definite D call. This sequence originates from a human donor with chronic lymphocytic leukemia. CDR3 in amino acids: CASSVGPGYTEAFF. In DNA, the CDR3 is TGTGCCAGCAGCGTAGGGCCAGGATACACTGAAGCTTTCTTT.